The entry below describes one TCR beta chain. The sample originates from a study of shared clonotypes between healthy human individuals. The CDR3 has 13 residues. Looked up from germline, CDR1 is MDHEN and CDR2 is SYDVKM. V lost 7 bases, J lost 5 bases, and 15 bases lay in between. Assay: immunoSEQ multiplex PCR; the TCRdb copy retains only in-frame clones and omits some. The data contain 550,000 to 800,000 clones, 74% of them singletons. The rearrangement joins TRBV28 to TRBJ2-7, with D possibly matching TRBD1 (5 bases). The origin of this receptor is a young woman in good health. Sequencing used memory CD4+ T cells sorted from blood. Subset in this sample: CD45RA-negative fraction. DNA of the CDR3: TGTGCCAGCACCCCCCCAGGGCGACACGAGCAGTACTTC. This translates into CASTPPGRHEQYF.